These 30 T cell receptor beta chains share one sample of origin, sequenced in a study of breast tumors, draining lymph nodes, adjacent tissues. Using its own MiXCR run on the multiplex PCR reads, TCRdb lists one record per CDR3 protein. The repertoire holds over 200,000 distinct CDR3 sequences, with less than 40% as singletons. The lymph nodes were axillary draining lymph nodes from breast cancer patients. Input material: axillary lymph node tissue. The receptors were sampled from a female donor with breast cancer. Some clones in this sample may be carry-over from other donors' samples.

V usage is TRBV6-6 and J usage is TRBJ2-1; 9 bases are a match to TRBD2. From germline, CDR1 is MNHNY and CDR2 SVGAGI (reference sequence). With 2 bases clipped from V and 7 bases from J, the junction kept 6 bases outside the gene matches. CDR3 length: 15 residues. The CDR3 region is CASSYAGGPGNEQFF. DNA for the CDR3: TGTGCCAGCAGTTACGCGGGGGGGCCGGGTAATGAGCAGTTCTTC.

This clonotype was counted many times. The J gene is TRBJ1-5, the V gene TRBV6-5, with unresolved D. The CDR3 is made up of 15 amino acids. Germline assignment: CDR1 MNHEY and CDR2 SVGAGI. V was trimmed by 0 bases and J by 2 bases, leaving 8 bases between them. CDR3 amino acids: CASSYSGLGNQPQHF. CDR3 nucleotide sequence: TGTGCCAGCAGTTACTCAGGGCTGGGCAATCAGCCCCAGCATTTT.

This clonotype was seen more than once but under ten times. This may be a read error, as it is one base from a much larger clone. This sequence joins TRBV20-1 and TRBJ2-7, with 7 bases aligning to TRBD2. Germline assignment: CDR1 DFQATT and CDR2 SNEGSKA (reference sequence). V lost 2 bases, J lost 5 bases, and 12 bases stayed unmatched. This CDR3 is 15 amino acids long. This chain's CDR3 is CSARPSGAAPHEQYF. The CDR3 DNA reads TGCAGTGCTAGACCAAGCGGGGCTGCCCCCCACGAGCAGTACTTC.

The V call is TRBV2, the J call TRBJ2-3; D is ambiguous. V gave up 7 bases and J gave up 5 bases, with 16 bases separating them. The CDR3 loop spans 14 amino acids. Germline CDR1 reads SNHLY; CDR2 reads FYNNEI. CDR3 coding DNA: TGTGCCAGCATTCTGGGGATAGCTAGAGATACGCAGTATTTT. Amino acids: CASILGIARDTQYF.

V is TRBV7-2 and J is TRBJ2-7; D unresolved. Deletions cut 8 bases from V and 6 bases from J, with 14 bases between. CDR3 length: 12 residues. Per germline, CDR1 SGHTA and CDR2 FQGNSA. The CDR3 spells CASLGGASEQYF. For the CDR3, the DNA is TGTGCCAGCCTAGGCGGCGCGAGCGAGCAGTACTTC.

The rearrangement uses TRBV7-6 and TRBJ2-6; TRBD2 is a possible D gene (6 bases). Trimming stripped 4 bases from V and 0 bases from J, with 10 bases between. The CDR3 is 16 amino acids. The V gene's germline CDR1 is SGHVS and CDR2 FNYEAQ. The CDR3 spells CASSSGTGSGANVLTF. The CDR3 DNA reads TGTGCCAGCAGCTCCGGGACTGGCTCTGGGGCCAACGTCCTGACTTTC.

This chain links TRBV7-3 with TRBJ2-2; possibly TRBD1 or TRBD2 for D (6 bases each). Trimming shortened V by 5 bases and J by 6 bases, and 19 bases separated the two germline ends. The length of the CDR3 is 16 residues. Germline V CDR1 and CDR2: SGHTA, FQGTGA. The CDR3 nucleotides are TGTGCCAGCAGCGGAGAACCGGGGGCTCGGTCCGGGGAGCTGTTTTTT. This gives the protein CASSGEPGARSGELFF. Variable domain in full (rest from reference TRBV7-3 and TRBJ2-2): GAGVSQTPSNKVTEKGKYVELRCDPISGHTALYWYRQSLGQGPEFLIYFQGTGAADDSGLPNDRFFAVRPEGSVSTLKIQRTERGDSAVYLCASSGEPGARSGELFFGEGSRLTVL.

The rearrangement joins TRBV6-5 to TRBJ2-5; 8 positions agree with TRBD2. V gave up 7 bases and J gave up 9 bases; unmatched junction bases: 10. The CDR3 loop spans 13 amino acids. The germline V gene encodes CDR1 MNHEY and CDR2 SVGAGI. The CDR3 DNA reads TGTGCCAGCACAAGCGGGGGCAGACAGCCCCAGTACTTC. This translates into CASTSGGRQPQYF.

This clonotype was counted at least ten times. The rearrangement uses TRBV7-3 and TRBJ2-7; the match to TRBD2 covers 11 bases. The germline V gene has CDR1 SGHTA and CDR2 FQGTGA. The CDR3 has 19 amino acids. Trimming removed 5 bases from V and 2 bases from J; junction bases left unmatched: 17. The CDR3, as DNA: TGTGCCAGCAGCCCCCAATTGGAGAGGCTAGCGGGAGGTCCCTACGAGCAGTACTTC. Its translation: CASSPQLERLAGGPYEQYF.

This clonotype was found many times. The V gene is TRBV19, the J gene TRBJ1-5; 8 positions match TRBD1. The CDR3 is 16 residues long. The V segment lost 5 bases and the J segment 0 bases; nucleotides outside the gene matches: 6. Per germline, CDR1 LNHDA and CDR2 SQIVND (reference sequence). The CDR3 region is CASSPRTGTSNQPQHF. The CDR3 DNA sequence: TGTGCCAGTAGTCCGAGGACAGGGACTAGCAATCAGCCCCAGCATTTT.

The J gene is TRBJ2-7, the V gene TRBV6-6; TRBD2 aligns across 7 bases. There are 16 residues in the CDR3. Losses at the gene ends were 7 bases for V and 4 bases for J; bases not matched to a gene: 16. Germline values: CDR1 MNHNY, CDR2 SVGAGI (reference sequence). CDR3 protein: CASTPLYTAGMYEQYF. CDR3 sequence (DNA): TGTGCCAGCACCCCCCTCTATACAGCGGGGATGTACGAGCAGTACTTC.

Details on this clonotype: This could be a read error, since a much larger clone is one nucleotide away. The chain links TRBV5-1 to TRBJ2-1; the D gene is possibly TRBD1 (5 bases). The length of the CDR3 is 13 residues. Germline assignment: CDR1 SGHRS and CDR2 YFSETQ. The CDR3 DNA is TGCGCCAGCAGCTTGTATGGCAGGGATGACCAGTTCTTC. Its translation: CASSLYGRDDQFF. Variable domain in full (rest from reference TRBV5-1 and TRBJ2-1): KAGVTQTPRYLIKTRGQQVTLSCSPISGHRSVSWYQQTPGQGLQFLFEYFSETQRNKGNFPGRFSGRQFSNSRSEMNVSTLELGDSALYLCASSLYGRDDQFFGPGTRLTVL.

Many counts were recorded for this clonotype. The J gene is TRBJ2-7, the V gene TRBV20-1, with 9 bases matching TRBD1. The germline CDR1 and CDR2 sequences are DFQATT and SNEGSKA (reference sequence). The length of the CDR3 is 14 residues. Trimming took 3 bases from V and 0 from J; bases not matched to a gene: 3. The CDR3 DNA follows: TGCAGTGCTAGGGACAGGGGATTCTCCTACGAGCAGTACTTC. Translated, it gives CSARDRGFSYEQYF.

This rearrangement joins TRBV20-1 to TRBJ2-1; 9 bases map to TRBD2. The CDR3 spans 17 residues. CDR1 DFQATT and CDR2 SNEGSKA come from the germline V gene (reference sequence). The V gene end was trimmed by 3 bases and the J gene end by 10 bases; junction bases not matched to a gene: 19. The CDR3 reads CSARGTRLAAERDEQFF. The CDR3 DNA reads TGCAGTGCTAGGGGGACCCGACTAGCGGCGGAGCGGGACGAGCAGTTCTTC.

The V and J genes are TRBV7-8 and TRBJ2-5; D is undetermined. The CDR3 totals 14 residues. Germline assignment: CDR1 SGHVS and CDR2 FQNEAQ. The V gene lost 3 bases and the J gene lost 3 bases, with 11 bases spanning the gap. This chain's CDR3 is CASSLFDTKETQYF. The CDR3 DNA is TGTGCCAGCAGCTTGTTCGACACGAAAGAGACCCAGTACTTC.

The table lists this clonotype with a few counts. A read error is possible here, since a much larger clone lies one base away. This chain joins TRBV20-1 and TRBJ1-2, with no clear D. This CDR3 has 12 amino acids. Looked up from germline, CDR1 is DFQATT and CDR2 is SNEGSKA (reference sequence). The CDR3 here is CSARTANYGSTF. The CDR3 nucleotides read TGCAGTGCTAGAACGGCTAACTATGGCTCCACCTTC.

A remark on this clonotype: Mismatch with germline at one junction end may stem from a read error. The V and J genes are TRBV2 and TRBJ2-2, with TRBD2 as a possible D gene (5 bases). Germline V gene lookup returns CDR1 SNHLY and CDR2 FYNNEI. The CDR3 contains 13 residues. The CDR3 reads CASTPSNTGEPVF. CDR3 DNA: TGTGCCAGCACCCCTTCGAACACCGGGGAGCCGGTTTTT.

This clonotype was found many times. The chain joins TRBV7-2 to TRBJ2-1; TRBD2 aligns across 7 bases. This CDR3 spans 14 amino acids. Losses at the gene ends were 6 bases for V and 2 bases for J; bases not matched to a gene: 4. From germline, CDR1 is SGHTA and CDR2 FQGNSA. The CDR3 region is CASSRGRAYNEQFF. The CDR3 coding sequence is TGTGCCAGCAGTAGAGGGAGGGCCTACAATGAGCAGTTCTTC.

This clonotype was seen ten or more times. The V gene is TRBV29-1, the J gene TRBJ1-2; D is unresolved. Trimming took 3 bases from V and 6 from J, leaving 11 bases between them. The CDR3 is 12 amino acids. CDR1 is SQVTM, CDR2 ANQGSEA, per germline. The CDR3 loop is CSVDQSTDGYTF. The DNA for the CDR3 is TGCAGCGTTGACCAATCAACCGATGGCTACACCTTC.

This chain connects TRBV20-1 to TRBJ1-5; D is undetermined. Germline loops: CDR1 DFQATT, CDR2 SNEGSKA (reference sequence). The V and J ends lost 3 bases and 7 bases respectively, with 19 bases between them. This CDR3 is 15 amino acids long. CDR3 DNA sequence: TGCAGTGCTAGGGAGGGCGGGAGGATATGGCAGCCCCAGCATTTT. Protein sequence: CSAREGGRIWQPQHF.

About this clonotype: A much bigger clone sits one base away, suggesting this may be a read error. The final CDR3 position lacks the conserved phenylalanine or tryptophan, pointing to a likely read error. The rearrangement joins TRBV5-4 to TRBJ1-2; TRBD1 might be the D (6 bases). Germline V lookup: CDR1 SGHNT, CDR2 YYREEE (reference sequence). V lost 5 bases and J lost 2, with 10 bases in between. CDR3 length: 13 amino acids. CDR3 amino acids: CASRSGVNYGYTL. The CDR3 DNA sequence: TGTGCCAGCAGGTCAGGGGTCAACTATGGCTACACCCTC.

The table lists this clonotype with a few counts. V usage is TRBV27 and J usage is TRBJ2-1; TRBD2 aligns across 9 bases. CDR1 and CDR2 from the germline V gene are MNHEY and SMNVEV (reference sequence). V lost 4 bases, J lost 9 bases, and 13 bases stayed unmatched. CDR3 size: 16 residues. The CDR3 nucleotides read TGTGCCAGCAGTTATCGGCCTAGCGGGGAACGGGGTGAGCAGTTCTTC. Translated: CASSYRPSGERGEQFF.

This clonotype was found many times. In DNA form, the CDR3 reads TGTGCCAGCAGCTCCCGGGGGACCTATGGCTACACCTTC. This gives the protein CASSSRGTYGYTF. The J gene is TRBJ1-2, the V gene TRBV7-2; D may be TRBD1 (5 bases). This CDR3 region has 13 residues. The germline V and J ends were trimmed by 4 bases and 4 bases, with 10 bases remaining between them. Germline CDR1 is SGHTA and CDR2 is FQGNSA. Drawing the rest from reference TRBV7-2 and TRBJ1-2, the complete variable domain is GAGVSQSPSNKVTEKGKDVELRCDPISGHTALYWYRQSLGQGLEFLIYFQGNSAPDKSGLPSDRFSAERTGGSVSTLTIQRTQQEDSAVYLCASSSRGTYGYTFGSGTRLTVV.

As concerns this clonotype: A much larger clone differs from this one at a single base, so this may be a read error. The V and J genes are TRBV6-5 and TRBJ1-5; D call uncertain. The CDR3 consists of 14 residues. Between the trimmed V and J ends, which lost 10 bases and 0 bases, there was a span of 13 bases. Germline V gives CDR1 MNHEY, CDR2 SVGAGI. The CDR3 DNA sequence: TGTGCCAACAGAGAAGACGGTAGCAATCAGCCCCAGCATTTT. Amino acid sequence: CANREDGSNQPQHF.

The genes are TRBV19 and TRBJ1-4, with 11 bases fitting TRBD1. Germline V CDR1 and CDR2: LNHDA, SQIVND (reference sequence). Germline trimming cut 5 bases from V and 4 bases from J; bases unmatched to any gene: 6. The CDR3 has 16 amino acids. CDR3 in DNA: TGTGCCAGTAGTGGTCCCGGGACAGGGGGTAATGAAAAACTGTTTTTT. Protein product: CASSGPGTGGNEKLFF. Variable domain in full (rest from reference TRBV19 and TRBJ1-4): DGGITQSPKYLFRKEGQNVTLSCEQNLNHDAMYWYRQDPGQGLRLIYYSQIVNDFQKGDIAEGYSVSREKKESFPLTVTSAQKNPTAFYLCASSGPGTGGNEKLFFGSGTQLSVL.

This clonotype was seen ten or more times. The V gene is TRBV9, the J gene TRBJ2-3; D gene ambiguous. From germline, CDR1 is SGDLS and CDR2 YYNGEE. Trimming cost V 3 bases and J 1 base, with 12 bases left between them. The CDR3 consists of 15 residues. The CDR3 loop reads CASSANWGGTDTQYF. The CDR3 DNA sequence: TGTGCCAGCAGCGCTAACTGGGGTGGCACAGATACGCAGTATTTT.

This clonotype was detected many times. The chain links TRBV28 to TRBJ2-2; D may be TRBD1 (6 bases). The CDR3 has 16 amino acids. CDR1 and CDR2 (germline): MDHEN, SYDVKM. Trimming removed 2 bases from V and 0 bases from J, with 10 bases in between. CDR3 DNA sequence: TGTGCCAGCAGTTTAGGAAACAGGGCGAACACCGGGGAGCTGTTTTTT. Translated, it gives CASSLGNRANTGELFF.

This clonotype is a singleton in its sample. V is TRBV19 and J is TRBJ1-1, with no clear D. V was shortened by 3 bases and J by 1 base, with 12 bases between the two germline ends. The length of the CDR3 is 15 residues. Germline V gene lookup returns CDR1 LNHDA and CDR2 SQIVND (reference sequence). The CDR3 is CASSMVLHWNTEAFF. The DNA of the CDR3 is TGTGCCAGTAGTATGGTACTTCATTGGAACACTGAAGCTTTCTTT.

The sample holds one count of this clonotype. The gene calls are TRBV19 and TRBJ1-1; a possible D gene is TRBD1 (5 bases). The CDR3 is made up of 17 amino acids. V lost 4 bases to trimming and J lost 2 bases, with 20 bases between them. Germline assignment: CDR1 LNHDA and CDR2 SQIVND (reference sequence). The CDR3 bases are TGTGCCAGTAGTACCCTAGGACAACCCCACGGAAACACTGAAGCTTTCTTT. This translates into CASSTLGQPHGNTEAFF.

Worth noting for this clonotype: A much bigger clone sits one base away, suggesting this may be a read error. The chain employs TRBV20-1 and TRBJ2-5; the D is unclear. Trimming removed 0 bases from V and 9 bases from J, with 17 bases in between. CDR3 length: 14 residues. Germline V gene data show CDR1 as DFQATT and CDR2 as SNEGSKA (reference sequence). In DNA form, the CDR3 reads TGCAGTGCTAGAGATTCTCAGGCCGTATCGTCCCAGTACTTC. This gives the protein CSARDSQAVSSQYF.